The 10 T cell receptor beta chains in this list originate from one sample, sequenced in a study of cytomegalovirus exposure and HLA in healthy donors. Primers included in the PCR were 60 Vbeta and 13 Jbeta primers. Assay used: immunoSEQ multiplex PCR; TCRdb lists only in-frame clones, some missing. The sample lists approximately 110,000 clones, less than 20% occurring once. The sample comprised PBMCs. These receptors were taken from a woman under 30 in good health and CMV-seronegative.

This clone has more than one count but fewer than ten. CDR3 residues: CASSLSGRGYNEQFF. DNA of the CDR3: TGTGCCAGCAGCCTTAGCGGGAGGGGATACAATGAGCAGTTCTTC. This chain links TRBV7-3 with TRBJ2-1; 11 positions agree with TRBD2. Germline-derived CDR1 and CDR2 are SGHTA and FQGTGA. This CDR3 has 15 residues. Trimming cost V 5 bases and J 4 bases; bases outside gene matches: 4.

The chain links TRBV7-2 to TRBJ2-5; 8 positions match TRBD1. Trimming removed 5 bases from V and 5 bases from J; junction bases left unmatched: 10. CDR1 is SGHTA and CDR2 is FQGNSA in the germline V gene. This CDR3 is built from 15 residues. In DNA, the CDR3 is TGTGCCAGCAGCCCTGGACAGGGCGACGTGGAGACCCAGTACTTC. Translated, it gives CASSPGQGDVETQYF. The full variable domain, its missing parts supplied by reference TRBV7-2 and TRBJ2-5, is GAGVSQSPSNKVTEKGKDVELRCDPISGHTALYWYRQSLGQGLEFLIYFQGNSAPDKSGLPSDRFSAERTGGSVSTLTIQRTQQEDSAVYLCASSPGQGDVETQYFGPGTRLLVL.

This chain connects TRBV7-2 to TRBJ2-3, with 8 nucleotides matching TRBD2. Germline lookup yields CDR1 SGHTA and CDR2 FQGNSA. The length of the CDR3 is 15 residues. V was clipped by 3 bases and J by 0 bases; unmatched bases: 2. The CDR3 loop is CASSFGGGSTDTQYF. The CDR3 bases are TGTGCCAGCAGCTTTGGCGGGGGGAGCACAGATACGCAGTATTTT.

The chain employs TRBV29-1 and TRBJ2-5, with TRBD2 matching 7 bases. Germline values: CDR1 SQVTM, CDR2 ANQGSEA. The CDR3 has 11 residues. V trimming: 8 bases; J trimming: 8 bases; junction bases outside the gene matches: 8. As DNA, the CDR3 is TGCAGCATCCGGGAGGTCGGCACCCAGTACTTC. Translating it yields CSIREVGTQYF. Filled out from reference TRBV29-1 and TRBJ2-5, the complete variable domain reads SAVISQKPSRDICQRGTSLTIQCQVDSQVTMMFWYRQQPGQSLTLIATANQGSEATYESGFVIDKFPISRPNLTFSTLTVSNMSPEDSSIYLCSIREVGTQYFGPGTRLLVL.

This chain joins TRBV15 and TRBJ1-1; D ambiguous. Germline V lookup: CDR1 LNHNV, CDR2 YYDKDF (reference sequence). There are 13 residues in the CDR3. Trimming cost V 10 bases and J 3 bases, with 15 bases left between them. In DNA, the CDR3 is TGTGCCAGCTCGGGGTCGACTCACACTGAAGCTTTCTTT. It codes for CASSGSTHTEAFF.

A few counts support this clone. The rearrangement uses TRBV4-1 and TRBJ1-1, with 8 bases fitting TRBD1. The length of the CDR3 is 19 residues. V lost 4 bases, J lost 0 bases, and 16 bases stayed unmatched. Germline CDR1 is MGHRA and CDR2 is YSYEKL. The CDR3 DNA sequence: TGCGCCAGCAGCCCCACCCCCGACAGGGGCCTCCACATGAACACTGAAGCTTTCTTT. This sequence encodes CASSPTPDRGLHMNTEAFF.

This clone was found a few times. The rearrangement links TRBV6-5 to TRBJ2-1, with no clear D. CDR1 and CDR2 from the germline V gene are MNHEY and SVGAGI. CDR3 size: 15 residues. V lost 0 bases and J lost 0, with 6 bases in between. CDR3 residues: CASSYSESSYNEQFF. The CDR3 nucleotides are TGTGCCAGCAGTTACTCCGAGAGCTCCTACAATGAGCAGTTCTTC.

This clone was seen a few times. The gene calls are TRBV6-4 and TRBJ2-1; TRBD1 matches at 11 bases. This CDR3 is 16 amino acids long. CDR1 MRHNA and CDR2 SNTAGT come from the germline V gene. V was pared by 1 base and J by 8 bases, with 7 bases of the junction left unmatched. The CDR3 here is CASSDLDRGRPYEQFF. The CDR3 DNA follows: TGTGCCAGCAGTGACTTGGACAGGGGGCGACCCTATGAGCAGTTCTTC.

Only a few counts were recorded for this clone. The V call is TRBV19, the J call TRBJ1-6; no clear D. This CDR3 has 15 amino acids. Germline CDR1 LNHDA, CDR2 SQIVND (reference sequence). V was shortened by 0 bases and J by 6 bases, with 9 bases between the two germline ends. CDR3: CASSIDLRSNSPLHF. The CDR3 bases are TGTGCCAGTAGTATAGATCTGCGATCTAATTCACCCCTCCACTTT.

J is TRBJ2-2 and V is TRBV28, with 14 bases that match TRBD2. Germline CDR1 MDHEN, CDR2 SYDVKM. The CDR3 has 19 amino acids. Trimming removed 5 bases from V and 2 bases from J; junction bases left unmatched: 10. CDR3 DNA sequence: TGTGCCAGCAGTCCCCTGGGGACTAGCGGGAGCGTTAACACCGGGGAGCTGTTTTTT. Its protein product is CASSPLGTSGSVNTGELFF.